The entry below describes one T cell receptor beta chain. V trimming: 6 bases; J trimming: 6 bases; junction bases outside the gene matches: 6. CDR3 size: 13 residues. From germline, CDR1 is MNHEY and CDR2 SMNVEV (reference sequence). The data originate from a study of blood T cell repertoires in COVID-19. Looking at the study overall: Samples came from the United States, Italy and Spain, spanning acute and convalescent COVID-19. Sample material is recorded as cDNA or gDNA derived from T cells, B-cell-depleted T cells, or PBMCs.

Original handling: It was from reference gene primer amplification that nucleated cell counts were estimated. Here immunoSEQ multiplex PCR was the method, and the copy in TCRdb shows in-frame clones only, minus some. The DNA gave D and trimming, while V, J and clone size come from that table. The sample holds nearly 250,000 clones, about 80% seen once. The sample was peripheral blood. The receptor was derived from a woman aged 80 or older with acute or convalescent COVID-19. The J gene is TRBJ2-3, the V gene TRBV27; the match to TRBD1 covers 7 bases. CDR3 region: CASSWDSLDTQYF. CDR3 coding DNA: TGTGCCAGCAGCTGGGACAGTCTGGATACGCAGTATTTT.